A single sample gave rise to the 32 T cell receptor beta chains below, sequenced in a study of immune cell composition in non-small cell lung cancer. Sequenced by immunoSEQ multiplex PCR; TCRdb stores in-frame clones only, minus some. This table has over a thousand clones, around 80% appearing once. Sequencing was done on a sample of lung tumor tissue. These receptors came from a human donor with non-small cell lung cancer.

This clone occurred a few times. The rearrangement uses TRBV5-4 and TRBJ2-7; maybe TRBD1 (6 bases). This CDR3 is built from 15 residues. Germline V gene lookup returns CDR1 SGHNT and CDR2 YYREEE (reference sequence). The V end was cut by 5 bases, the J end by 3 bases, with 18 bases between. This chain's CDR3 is CASSFSIGTIYEQYF. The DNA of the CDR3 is TGTGCCAGCAGTTTTTCAATCGGGACAATCTACGAGCAGTACTTC.

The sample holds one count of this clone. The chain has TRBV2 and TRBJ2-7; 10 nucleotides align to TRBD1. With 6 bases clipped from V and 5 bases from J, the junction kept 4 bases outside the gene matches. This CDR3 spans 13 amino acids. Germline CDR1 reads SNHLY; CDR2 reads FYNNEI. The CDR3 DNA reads TGTGCCAGCAGGGGACAGGGGTTCCACGAGCAGTACTTC. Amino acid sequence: CASRGQGFHEQYF.

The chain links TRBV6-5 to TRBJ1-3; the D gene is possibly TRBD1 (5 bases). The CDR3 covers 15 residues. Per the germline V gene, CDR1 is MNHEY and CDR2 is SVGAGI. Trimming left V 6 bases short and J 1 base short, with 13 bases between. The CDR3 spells CASSLDSASGNTIYF. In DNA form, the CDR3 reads TGTGCCAGCAGCTTAGACAGCGCATCTGGAAACACCATATATTTT.

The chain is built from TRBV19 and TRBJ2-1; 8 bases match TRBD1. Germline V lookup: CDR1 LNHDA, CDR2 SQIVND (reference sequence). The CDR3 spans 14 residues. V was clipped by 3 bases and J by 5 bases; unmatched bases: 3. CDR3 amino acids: CASSMGQAHNEQFF. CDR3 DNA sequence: TGTGCCAGTAGTATGGGACAGGCCCACAATGAGCAGTTCTTC.

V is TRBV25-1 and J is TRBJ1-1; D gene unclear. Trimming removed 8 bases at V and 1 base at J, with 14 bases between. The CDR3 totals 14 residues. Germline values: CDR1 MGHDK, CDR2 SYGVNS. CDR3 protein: CASAPSGRNTEAFF. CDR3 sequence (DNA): TGTGCCAGCGCTCCCTCGGGAAGGAACACTGAAGCTTTCTTT.

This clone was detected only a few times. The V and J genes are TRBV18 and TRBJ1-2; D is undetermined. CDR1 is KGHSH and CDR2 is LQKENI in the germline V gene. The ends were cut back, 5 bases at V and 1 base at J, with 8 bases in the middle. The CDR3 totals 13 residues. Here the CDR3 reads CASSFTVNYGYTF. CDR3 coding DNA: TGTGCCAGCTCATTTACAGTTAACTATGGCTACACCTTC.

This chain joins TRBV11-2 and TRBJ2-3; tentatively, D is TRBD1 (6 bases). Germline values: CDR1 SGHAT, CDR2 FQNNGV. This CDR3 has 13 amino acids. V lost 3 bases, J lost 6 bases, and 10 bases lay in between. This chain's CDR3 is CASSFQGTDTQYF. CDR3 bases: TGTGCCAGCAGCTTTCAGGGGACCGATACGCAGTATTTT.

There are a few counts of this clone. CDR3 sequence: CASSLFTVSEVYGYTF. The CDR3 coding sequence is TGTGCCAGCAGCTTATTTACGGTTTCGGAGGTTTACGGCTACACCTTC. V and J are TRBV7-8 and TRBJ1-2, with D unclear. Trimming shortened V by 2 bases and J by 8 bases, and 21 bases separated the two germline ends. CDR1 and CDR2 from the germline V gene are SGHVS and FQNEAQ. The CDR3 is 16 residues long.

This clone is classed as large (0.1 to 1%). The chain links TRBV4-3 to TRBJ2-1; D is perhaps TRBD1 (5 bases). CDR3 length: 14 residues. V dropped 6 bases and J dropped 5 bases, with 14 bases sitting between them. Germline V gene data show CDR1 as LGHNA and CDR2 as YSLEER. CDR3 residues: CASSDSRFDNEQFF. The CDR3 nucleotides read TGCGCCAGCAGTGACAGCAGGTTCGACAATGAGCAGTTCTTC.

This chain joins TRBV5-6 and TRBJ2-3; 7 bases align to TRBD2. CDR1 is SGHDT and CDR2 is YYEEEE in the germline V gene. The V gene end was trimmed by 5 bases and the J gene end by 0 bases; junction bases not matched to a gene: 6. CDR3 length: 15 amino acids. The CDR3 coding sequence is TGTGCCAGCAGGTGGGGGGGACTAAGCACAGATACGCAGTATTTT. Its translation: CASRWGGLSTDTQYF.

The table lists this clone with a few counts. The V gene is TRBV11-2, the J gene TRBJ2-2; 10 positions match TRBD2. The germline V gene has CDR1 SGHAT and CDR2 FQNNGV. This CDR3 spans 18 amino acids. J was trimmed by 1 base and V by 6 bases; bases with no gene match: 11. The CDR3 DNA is TGTGCCAGCAGTTCAATAGCGGGGGGACCGCGGAACACCGGGGAGCTGTTTTTT. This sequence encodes CASSSIAGGPRNTGELFF.

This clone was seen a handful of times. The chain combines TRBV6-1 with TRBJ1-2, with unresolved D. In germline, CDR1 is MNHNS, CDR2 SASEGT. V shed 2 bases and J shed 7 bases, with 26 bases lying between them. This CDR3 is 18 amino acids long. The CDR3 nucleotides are TGTGCCAGCAGTGAACCCCCGGGAGGCTTCCCCAGCTCAGGTGGCTACACCTTC. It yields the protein CASSEPPGGFPSSGGYTF.

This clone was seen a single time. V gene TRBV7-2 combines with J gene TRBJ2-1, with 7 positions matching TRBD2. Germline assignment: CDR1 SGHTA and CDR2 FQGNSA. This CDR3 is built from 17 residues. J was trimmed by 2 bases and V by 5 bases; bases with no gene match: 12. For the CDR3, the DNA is TGTGCCAGCAGCCCTACACCTTCTAGCGGAGCCTACAATGAGCAGTTCTTC. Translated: CASSPTPSSGAYNEQFF. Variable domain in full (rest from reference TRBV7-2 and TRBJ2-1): GAGVSQSPSNKVTEKGKDVELRCDPISGHTALYWYRQSLGQGLEFLIYFQGNSAPDKSGLPSDRFSAERTGGSVSTLTIQRTQQEDSAVYLCASSPTPSSGAYNEQFFGPGTRLTVL.

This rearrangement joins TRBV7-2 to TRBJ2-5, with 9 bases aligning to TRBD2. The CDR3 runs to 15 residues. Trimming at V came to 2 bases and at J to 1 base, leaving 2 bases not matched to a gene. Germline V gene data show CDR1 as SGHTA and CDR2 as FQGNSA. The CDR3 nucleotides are TGTGCCAGCAGCTTACATAGCGGGGGCCAAGAGACCCAGTACTTC. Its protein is CASSLHSGGQETQYF.

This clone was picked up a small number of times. The CDR3 sequence is CASSPVGTTYEQYF. DNA for the CDR3: TGTGCCAGCAGTCCGGTCGGGACTACCTACGAGCAGTACTTC. The chain has TRBV27 and TRBJ2-7, with 7 bases identical to TRBD2. Germline assignment: CDR1 MNHEY and CDR2 SMNVEV (reference sequence). V dropped 5 bases and J dropped 2; count of bases not matched to a gene: 6. The length of the CDR3 is 14 residues.

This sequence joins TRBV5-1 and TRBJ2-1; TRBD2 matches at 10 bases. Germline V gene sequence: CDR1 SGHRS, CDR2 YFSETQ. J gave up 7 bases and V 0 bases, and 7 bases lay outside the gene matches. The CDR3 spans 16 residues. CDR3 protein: CASSLELAGRGNEQFF. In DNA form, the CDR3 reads TGCGCCAGCAGCTTGGAACTAGCGGGGCGCGGAAATGAGCAGTTCTTC.

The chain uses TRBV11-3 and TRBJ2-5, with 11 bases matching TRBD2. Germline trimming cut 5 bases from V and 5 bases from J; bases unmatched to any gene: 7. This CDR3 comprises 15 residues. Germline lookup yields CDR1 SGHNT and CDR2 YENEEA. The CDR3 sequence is CASSHSGGAFETQYF. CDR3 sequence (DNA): TGTGCCAGCAGCCATAGCGGGGGGGCCTTCGAGACCCAGTACTTC.

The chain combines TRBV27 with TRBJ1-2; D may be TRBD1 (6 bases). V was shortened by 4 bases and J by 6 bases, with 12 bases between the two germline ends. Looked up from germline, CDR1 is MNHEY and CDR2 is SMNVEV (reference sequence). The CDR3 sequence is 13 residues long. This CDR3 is CASSSYRENGYTF. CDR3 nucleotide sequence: TGTGCCAGCAGTTCCTACAGGGAAAATGGCTACACCTTC.

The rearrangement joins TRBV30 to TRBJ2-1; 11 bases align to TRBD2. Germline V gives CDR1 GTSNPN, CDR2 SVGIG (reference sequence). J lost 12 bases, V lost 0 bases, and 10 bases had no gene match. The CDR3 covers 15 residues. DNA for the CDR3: TGTGCCTGGAGTGTACAGGTAGCGGGGGGGAAAGGGCAGTTCTTC. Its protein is CAWSVQVAGGKGQFF.

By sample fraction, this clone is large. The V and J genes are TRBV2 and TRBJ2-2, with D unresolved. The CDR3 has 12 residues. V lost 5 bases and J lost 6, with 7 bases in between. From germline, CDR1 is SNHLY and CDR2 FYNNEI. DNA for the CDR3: TGTGCCAGCAGTCTAGAGCCCGGGGAGCTGTTTTTT. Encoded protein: CASSLEPGELFF.

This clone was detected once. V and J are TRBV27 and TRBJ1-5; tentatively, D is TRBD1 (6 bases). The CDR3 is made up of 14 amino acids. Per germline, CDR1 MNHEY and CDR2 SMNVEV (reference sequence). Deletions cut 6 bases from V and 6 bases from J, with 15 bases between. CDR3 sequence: CASRPTGIGQPQHF. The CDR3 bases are TGTGCCAGCAGACCCACAGGGATCGGTCAGCCCCAGCATTTT.

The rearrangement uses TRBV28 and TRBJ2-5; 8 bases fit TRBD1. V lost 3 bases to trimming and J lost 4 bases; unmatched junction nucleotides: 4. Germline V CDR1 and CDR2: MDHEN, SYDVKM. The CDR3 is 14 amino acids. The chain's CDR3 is CASSLVQGGETQYF. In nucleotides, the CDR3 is TGTGCCAGCAGTTTGGTACAGGGGGGAGAGACCCAGTACTTC. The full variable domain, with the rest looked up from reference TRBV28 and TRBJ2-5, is DVKVTQSSRYLVKRTGEKVFLECVQDMDHENMFWYRQDPGLGLRLIYFSYDVKMKEKGDIPEGYSVSREKKERFSLILESASTNQTSMYLCASSLVQGGETQYFGPGTRLLVL.

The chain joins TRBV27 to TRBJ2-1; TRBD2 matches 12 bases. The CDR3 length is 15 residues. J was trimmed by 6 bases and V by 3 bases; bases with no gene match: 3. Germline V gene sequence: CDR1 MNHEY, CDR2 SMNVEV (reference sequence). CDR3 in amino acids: CASSLASGGANEQFF. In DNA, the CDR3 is TGTGCCAGCAGTTTGGCTAGCGGGGGGGCCAATGAGCAGTTCTTC.

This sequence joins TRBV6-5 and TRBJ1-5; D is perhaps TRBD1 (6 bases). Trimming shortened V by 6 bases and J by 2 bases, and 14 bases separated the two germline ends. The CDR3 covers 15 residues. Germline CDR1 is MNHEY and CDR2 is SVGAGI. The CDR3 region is CASSSGGAGNQPQHF. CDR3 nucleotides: TGTGCCAGCAGCTCCGGGGGGGCTGGCAATCAGCCCCAGCATTTT.

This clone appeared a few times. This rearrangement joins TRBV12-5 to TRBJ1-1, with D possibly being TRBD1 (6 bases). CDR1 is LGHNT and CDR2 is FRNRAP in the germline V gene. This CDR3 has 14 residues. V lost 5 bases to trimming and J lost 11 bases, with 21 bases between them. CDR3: CASGLGDRPSRAFF. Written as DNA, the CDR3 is TGTGCTAGTGGTCTAGGCGACAGGCCCAGCCGCGCTTTCTTT. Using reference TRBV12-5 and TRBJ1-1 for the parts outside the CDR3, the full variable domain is DARVTQTPRHKVTEMGQEVTMRCQPILGHNTVFWYRQTMMQGLELLAYFRNRAPLDDSGMPKDRFSAEMPDATLATLKIQPSEPRDSAVYFCASGLGDRPSRAFFGQGTRLTVV.

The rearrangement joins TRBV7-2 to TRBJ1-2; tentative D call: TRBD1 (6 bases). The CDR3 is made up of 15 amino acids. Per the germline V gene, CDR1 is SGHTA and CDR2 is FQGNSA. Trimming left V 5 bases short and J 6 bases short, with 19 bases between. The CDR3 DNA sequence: TGTGCCAGCAGCGGACAATTCTCAGGGGAACATGGCTACACCTTC. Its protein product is CASSGQFSGEHGYTF.

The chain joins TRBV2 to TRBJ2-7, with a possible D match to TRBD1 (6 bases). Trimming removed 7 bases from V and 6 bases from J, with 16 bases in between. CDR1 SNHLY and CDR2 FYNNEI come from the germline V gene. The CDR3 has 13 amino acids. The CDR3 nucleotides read TGTGCCAGCAACCGGTTCCTAGGGGGCGAGCAGTACTTC. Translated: CASNRFLGGEQYF.

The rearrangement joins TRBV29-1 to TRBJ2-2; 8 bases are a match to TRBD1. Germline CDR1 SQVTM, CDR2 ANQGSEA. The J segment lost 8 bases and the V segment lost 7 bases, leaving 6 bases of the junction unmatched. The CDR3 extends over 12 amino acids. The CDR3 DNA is TGCAGCGCCGACAGGGGCAGAGGGGAGCTGTTTTTT. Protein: CSADRGRGELFF.

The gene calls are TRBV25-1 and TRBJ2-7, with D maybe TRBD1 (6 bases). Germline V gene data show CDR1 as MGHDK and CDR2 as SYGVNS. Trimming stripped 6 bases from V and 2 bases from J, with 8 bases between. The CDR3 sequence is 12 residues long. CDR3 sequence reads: CASSNRAYEQYF. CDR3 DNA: TGTGCCAGCAGCAACAGGGCCTACGAGCAGTACTTC.

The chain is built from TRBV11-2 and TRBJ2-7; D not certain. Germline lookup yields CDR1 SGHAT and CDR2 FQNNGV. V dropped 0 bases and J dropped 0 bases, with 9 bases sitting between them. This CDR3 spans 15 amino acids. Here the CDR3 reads CASSLDRGSSYEQYF. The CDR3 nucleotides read TGTGCCAGCAGCTTAGATCGAGGCAGCTCCTACGAGCAGTACTTC.

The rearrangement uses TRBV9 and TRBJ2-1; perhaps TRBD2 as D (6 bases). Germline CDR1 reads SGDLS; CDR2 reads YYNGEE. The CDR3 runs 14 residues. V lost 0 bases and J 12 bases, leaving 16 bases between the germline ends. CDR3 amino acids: CASSVEWDSGRQFF. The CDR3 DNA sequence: TGTGCCAGCAGCGTAGAATGGGACTCCGGTCGGCAGTTCTTC.

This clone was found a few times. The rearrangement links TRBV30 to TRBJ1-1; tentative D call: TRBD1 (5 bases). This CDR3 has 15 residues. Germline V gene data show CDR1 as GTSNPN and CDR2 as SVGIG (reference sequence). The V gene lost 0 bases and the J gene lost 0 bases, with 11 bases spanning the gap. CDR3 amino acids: CAWSVRTGMNTEAFF. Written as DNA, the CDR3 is TGTGCCTGGAGTGTACGCACAGGAATGAACACTGAAGCTTTCTTT. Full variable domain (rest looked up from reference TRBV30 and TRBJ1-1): SQTIHQWPATLVQPVGSPLSLECTVEGTSNPNLYWYRQAAGRGLQLLFYSVGIGQISSEVPQNLSASRPQDRQFILSSKKLLLSDSGFYLCAWSVRTGMNTEAFFGQGTRLTVV.